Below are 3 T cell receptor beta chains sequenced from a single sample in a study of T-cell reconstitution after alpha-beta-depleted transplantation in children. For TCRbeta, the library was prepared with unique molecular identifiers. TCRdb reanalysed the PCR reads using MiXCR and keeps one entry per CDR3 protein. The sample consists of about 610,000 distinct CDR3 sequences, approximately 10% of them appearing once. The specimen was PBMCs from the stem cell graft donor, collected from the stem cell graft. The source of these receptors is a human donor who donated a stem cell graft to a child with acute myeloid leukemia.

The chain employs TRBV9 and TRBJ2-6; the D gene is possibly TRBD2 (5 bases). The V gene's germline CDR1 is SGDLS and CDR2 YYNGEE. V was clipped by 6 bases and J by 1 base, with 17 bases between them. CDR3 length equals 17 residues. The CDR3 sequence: CASTRPGSTSGANVLTF. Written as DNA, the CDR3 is TGTGCCAGCACCCGACCGGGATCAACTTCTGGGGCCAACGTCCTGACTTTC.

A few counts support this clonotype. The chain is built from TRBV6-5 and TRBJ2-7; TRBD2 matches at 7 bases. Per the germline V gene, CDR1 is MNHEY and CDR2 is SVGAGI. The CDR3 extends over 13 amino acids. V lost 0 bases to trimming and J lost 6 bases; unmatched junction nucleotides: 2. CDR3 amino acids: CASSYSWTSEQYF. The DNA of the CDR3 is TGTGCCAGCAGTTACTCTTGGACTAGCGAGCAGTACTTC.

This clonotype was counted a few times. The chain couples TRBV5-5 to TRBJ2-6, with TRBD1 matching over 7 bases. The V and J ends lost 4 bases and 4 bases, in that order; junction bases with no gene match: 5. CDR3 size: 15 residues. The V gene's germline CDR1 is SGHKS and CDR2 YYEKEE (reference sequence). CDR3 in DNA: TGTGCCAGCAGCCCGACAGGGTACGGGGCCAACGTCCTGACTTTC. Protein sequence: CASSPTGYGANVLTF.